This T cell receptor (beta chain) was captured in a study of T cell repertoires in cytomegalovirus infection. Study-wide context: Public TCR beta signatures indicated both CMV infection and matching HLA type.

TCRdb passed the reads through MiXCR, listing each CDR3 protein once. The sample records about 300,000 distinct CDR3 sequences, about a tenth being singletons. The V end lost 6 bases, the J end lost 7 bases, and 19 bases lay between the germline ends. The CDR3 is made up of 14 amino acids. Germline CDR1 is SQVTM and CDR2 is ANQGSEA. Specimen: PBMCs. The gene calls are TRBV29-1 and TRBJ2-1; D perhaps matches TRBD1 (6 bases). The clonotype comes from a human donor in good health (CMV status not recorded). Some clones in this sample may be carry-over from other donors' samples. The CDR3 here is CSVLTGFVTNEQFF. In DNA form, the CDR3 reads TGCAGCGTCCTTACAGGGTTCGTGACGAATGAGCAGTTCTTC.